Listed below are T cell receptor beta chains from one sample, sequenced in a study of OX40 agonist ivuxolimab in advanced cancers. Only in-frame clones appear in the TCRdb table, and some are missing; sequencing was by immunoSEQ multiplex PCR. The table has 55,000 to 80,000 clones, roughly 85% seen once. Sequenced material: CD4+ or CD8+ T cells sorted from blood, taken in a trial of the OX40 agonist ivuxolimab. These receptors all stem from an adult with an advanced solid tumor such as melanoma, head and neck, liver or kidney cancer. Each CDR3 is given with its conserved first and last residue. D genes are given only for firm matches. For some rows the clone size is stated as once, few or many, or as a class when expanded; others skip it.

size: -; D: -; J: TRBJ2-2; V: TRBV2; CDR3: CASSGREYTGELFF; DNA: TGTGCCAGCAGTGGTCGGGAGTATACCGGGGAGCTGTTTTTT
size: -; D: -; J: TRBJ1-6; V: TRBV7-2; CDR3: CASSLKGIPPLHF; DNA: TGTGCCAGCAGCTTAAAGGGAATCCCACCCCTCCACTTT
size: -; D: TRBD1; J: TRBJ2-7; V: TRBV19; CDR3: CASSMPGTDSYEQYF; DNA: TGTGCCAGTAGTATGCCCGGGACAGATTCCTACGAGCAGTACTTC
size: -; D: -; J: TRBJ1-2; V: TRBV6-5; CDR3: CASSDLYGYTF; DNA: TGTGCCAGCAGCGACCTCTATGGCTACACCTTC
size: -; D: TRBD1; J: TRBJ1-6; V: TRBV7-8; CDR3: CASSSRGGANNNSPLHF; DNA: TGTGCCAGCAGCTCCAGGGGGGGGGCGAATAATAATTCACCCCTCCACTTT
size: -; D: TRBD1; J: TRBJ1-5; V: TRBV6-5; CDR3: CARWTGGGQPQHF; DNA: TGTGCCAGGTGGACAGGGGGGGGTCAGCCCCAGCATTTT
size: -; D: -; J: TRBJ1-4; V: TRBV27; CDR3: CASSSPSRGKLFF; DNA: TGTGCCAGCAGTTCCCCCAGCCGGGGAAAACTGTTTTTT
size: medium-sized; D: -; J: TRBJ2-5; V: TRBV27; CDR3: CASSSQETQYF; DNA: TGTGCCAGCAGTTCCCAAGAGACCCAGTACTTC
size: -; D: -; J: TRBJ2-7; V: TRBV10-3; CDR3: CAISGLGNEQYF; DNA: TGTGCCATCAGTGGCCTGGGGAACGAGCAGTACTTC
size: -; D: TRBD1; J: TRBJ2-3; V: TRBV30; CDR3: CAWGQGAEDTQYF; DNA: TGTGCCTGGGGACAGGGGGCAGAAGATACGCAGTATTTT
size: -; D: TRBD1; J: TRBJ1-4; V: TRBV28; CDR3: CASSSYRGRTNEKLFF; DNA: TGTGCCAGCAGCTCATACAGGGGAAGGACTAATGAAAAACTGTTTTTT
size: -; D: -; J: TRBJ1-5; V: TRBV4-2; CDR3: CASSQVREANQPQHF; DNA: TGTGCCAGCAGCCAAGTCCGCGAAGCCAATCAGCCCCAGCATTTT
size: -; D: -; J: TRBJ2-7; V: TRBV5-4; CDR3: CASSFLDYPPEQYF; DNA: TGTGCCAGCAGCTTCTTAGACTACCCTCCCGAGCAGTACTTC
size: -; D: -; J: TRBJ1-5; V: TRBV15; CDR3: CATSRGGGGNQPQHF; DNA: TGTGCCACCAGCAGAGGGGGAGGCGGTAATCAGCCCCAGCATTTT
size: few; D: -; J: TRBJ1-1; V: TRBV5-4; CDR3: CASSLELGMNTEAFF; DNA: TGTGCCAGCAGCTTGGAATTAGGCATGAACACTGAAGCTTTCTTT
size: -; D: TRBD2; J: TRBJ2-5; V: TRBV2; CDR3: CASRGTSGGQETQYF; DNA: TGTGCCAGCAGGGGGACTAGCGGGGGCCAAGAGACCCAGTACTTC
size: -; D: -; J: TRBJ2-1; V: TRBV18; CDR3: CASSPLGGWLNEQFF; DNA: TGTGCCAGCTCCCCACTAGGAGGATGGCTCAATGAGCAGTTCTTC
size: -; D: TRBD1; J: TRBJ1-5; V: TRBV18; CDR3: CASSPSTGVLNQPQHF; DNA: TGTGCCAGCTCACCCTCGACAGGGGTCCTCAATCAGCCCCAGCATTTT
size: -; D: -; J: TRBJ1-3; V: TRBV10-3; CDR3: CAIKGSGNTIYF; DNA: TGTGCCATCAAGGGGTCCGGAAACACCATATATTTT
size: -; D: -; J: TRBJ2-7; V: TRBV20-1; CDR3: CSARTTYEQYF; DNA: TGCAGTGCTAGAACTACCTACGAGCAGTACTTC
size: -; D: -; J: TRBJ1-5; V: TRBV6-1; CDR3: CASRANSNQPQHF; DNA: TGTGCCAGCAGGGCCAATAGCAATCAGCCCCAGCATTTT
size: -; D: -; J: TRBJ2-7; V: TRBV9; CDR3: CASTPGLIAYEQYF; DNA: TGTGCCAGCACCCCGGGACTTATCGCCTACGAGCAGTACTTC
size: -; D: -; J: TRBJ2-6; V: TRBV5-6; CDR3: CASSFSGANVLTF; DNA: TGTGCCAGCAGCTTCTCTGGGGCCAACGTCCTGACTTTC
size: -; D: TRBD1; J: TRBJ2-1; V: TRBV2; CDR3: CASSLDRGDYNEQFF; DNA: TGTGCCAGCAGTCTAGACAGGGGAGACTACAATGAGCAGTTCTTC
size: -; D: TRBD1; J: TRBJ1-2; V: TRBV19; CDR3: CASSVPGQGPGGYTF; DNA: TGTGCCAGTAGTGTTCCGGGACAGGGCCCAGGGGGCTACACCTTC
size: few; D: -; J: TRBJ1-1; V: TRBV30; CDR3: CAWSVGRSTEAFF; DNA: TGTGCCTGGAGTGTCGGTCGGAGCACTGAAGCTTTCTTT
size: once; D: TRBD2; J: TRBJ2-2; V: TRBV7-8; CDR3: CASSSERILAGGPNTGELFF; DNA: TGTGCCAGCAGCTCCGAAAGAATACTAGCGGGGGGCCCTAACACCGGGGAGCTGTTTTTT
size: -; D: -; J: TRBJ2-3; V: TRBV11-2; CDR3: CASSLNMDTQYF; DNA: TGTGCCAGCAGCCTAAACATGGATACGCAGTATTTT
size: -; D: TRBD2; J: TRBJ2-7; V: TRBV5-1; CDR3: CASSFGGTQSYEQYF; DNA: TGCGCCAGCAGCTTCGGGGGGACCCAATCCTACGAGCAGTACTTC
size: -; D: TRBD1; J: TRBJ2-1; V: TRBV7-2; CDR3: CASQLGLGQGYEQFF; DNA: TGTGCCAGCCAATTAGGTTTAGGACAGGGCTATGAGCAGTTCTTC
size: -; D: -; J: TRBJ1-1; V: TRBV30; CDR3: CAWSPGRLDTEAFF; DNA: TGTGCCTGGAGCCCAGGGAGGTTGGACACTGAAGCTTTCTTT
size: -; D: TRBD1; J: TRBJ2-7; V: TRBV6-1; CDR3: CASRSGTAAYEQYF; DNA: TGTGCCAGCAGATCCGGGACAGCGGCATACGAGCAGTACTTC
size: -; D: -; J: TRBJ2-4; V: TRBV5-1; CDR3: CASRRETIQYF; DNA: TGCGCCAGCAGAAGGGAAACCATTCAGTACTTC
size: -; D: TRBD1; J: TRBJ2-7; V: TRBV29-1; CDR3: CSVQGQGHEQYF; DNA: TGCAGCGTTCAAGGACAGGGACACGAGCAGTACTTC
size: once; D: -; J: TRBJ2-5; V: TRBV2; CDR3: CASSDVKRETQYF; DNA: TGTGCCAGCAGTGATGTAAAAAGGGAGACCCAGTACTTC
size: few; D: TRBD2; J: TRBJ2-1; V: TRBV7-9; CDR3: CASSLRTGGKDEQFF; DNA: TGTGCCAGCAGCTTAAGGACGGGAGGGAAGGATGAGCAGTTCTTC
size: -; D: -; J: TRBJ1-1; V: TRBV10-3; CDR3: CAISEGRGAGNTEAFF; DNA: TGTGCCATCAGTGAAGGTCGGGGGGCGGGGAACACTGAAGCTTTCTTT
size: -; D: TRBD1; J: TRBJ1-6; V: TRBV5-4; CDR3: CASSLNRGRDSPLHF; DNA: TGTGCCAGCAGCTTAAACAGGGGGCGCGATTCACCCCTCCACTTT
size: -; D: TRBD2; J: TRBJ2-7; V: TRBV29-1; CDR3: CSVEPGGGAHEQYF; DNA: TGCAGCGTTGAACCCGGGGGAGGGGCACACGAGCAGTACTTC
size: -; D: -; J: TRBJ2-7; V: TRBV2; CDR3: CASSGAYEQYF; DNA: TGTGCCAGCAGTGGGGCCTACGAGCAGTACTTC
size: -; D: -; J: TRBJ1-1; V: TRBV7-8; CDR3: CASSLPGRAPEAFF; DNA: TGTGCCAGCAGCCTGCCGGGCAGGGCTCCTGAAGCTTTCTTT
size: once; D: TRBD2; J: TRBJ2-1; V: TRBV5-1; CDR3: CASSLFSGGFEQFF; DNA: TGCGCCAGCAGCTTATTTAGCGGGGGGTTTGAGCAGTTCTTC
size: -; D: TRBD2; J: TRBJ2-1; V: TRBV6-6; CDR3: CASSYGRETEQFF; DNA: TGTGCCAGCAGTTACGGGCGGGAGACTGAGCAGTTCTTC
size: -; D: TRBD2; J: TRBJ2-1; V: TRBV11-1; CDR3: CASSLVYQAGVSYNEQFF; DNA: TGTGCCAGCAGCTTAGTGTATCAAGCGGGAGTGTCCTACAATGAGCAGTTCTTC
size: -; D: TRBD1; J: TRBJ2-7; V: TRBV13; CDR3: CASSVSGQRTTQQYF; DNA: TGTGCCAGCAGCGTCTCGGGACAGCGAACGACCCAGCAGTACTTC
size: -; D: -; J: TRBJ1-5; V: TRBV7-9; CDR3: CASSPSDQPQHF; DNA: TGTGCCAGCAGCCCTTCTGATCAGCCCCAGCATTTT
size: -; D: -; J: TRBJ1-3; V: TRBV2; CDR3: CASRAGNVGNTIYF; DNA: TGTGCCAGCAGGGCAGGGAATGTGGGAAACACCATATATTTT
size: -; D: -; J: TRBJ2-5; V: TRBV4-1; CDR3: CASSQDQIASQETQYF; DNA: TGCGCCAGCAGCCAAGATCAAATAGCCTCCCAAGAGACCCAGTACTTC
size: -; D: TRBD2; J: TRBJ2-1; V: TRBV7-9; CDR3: CASSPSGSHYNEQFF; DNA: TGTGCCAGCAGCCCGAGCGGGAGCCACTACAATGAGCAGTTCTTC
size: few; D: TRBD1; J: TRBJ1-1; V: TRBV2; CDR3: CASKIRDSWSEAFF; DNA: TGTGCCAGCAAGATCCGGGACAGTTGGTCTGAAGCTTTCTTT
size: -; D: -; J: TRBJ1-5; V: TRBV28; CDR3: CASSLSTHQPQHF; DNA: TGTGCCAGCAGTTTATCGACACATCAGCCCCAGCATTTT
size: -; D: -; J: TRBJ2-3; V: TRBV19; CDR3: CASSLRALTDTQYF; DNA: TGTGCCAGTAGTCTCCGGGCCTTGACAGATACGCAGTATTTT
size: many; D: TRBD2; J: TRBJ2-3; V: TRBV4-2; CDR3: CASSARAASGRWADTQYF; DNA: TGTGCCAGCAGCGCTAGGGCGGCTAGCGGGAGGTGGGCAGATACGCAGTATTTT
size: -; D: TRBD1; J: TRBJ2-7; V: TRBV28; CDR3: CASSLEHNRDRVHEQYF; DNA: TGTGCCAGCAGTTTAGAACACAACCGGGACAGGGTGCACGAGCAGTACTTC
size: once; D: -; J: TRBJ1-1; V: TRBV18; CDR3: CASSPDNTEGTEAFF; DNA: TGTGCCAGCTCACCGGACAATACGGAGGGGACGGAAGCTTTCTTT
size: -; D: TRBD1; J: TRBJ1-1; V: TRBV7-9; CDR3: CASSPRTGGWNTEAFF; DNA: TGTGCCAGCAGCCCCCGGACAGGGGGCTGGAACACTGAAGCTTTCTTT
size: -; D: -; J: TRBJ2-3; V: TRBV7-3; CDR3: CASSLGASTDTQYF; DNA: TGTGCCAGCAGCTTGGGGGCTAGCACAGATACGCAGTATTTT
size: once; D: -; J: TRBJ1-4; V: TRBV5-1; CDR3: CASSQPSGEKLFF; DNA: TGCGCCAGCAGCCAACCTAGTGGGGAAAAACTGTTTTTT
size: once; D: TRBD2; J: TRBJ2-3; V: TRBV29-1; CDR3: CSVEDWTSGTTDTQYF; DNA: TGCAGCGTTGAAGATTGGACTAGCGGGACCACAGATACGCAGTATTTT